This T cell receptor (beta chain) was sequenced in a study of blood T cell repertoires in COVID-19. The CDR3 covers 12 residues. Germline V lookup: CDR1 GTSNPN, CDR2 SVGIG (reference sequence). Profiled with immunoSEQ multiplex PCR; TCRdb holds only in-frame clones, not every one. Of around 390,000 clones listed, about 86% are singletons. This TCR was recovered from a woman aged 50 to 65 who had recovered from COVID-19. Material: PBMCs or T cells enriched from blood (not recorded which). This chain links TRBV30 with TRBJ2-2; either TRBD1 or TRBD2 may supply D (5 bases each). In nucleotides, the CDR3 is TGTGCATGGGACCTTTCGGGTGGGGAGCTGTTTTTT. It specifies CAWDLSGGELFF. The variable domain in full, completed from reference TRBV30 and TRBJ2-2, reads SQTIHQWPATLVQPVGSPLSLECTVEGTSNPNLYWYRQAAGRGLQLLFYSVGIGQISSEVPQNLSASRPQDRQFILSSKKLLLSDSGFYLCAWDLSGGELFFGEGSRLTVL.